The sample holds a few counts of the clone carrying this T cell receptor (beta chain). This record belongs to a study of blood T cell repertoires in COVID-19. About the study: In each case, the material was cDNA or gDNA derived from T cells, B-cell-depleted T cells, or PBMCs.

CDR3 length: 13 amino acids. J was trimmed by 6 bases and V by 3 bases; bases with no gene match: 6. Germline V lookup: CDR1 GTSNPN, CDR2 SVGIG (reference sequence). The table came from immunoSEQ multiplex PCR; TCRdb's copy has only in-frame clones and leaves some out. The sample holds about 300,000 clones, roughly 86% seen once. This chain uses TRBV30 with TRBJ2-7, with 9 bases matching TRBD2. The TCR sequence derives from a man between 65 and 80 years old with acute or convalescent COVID-19. The sample taken for sequencing was peripheral blood. The CDR3 DNA sequence: TGTGCCTGGAGGGATAGCGGGAGCGCCGAGCAGTACTTC. Protein product: CAWRDSGSAEQYF.